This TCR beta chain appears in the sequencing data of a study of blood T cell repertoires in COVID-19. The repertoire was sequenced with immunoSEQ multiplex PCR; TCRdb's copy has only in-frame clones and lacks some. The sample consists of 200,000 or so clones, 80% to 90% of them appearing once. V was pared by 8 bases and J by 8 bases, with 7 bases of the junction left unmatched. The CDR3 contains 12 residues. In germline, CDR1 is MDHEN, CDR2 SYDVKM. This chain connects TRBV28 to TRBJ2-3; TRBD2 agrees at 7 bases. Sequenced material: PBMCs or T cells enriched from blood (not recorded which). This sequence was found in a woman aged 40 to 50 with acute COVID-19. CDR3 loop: CASGGGYGTQYF. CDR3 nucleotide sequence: TGTGCCAGCGGGGGGGGTTACGGTACGCAGTATTTT.